This T cell receptor beta chain was identified in a study of T cell responses to AZD1222 COVID-19 vaccine. This clone was detected a few times. The CDR3 has 13 amino acids. Germline V gives CDR1 GTSNPN, CDR2 SVGIG (reference sequence). The V and J ends lost 0 bases and 2 bases respectively, with 4 bases between them. Sequencing used immunoSEQ multiplex PCR; TCRdb keeps in-frame clones, though not all of them. The sample carries roughly 110,000 clones, 87% recorded once. The sample consisted of peripheral blood, taken 28 days after the second AZD1222 dose. V usage is TRBV30 and J usage is TRBJ2-2; D is unresolved. The receptor comes from an adult who received the AZD1222 COVID-19 vaccine. This CDR3 is CAWSVGNTGELFF. DNA of the CDR3: TGTGCCTGGAGTGTAGGCAACACCGGGGAGCTGTTTTTT.